This T cell receptor (beta chain) is from a study of CD8 T cells in Susac syndrome. CDR3 length equals 15 residues. CDR1 SGHRS and CDR2 YFSETQ come from the germline V gene. V was shortened by 4 bases and J by 1 base, with 15 bases between the two germline ends. With random hexamers, about 0.45 to 1 ug RNA was reverse transcribed. Each CDR3 protein gets one entry after TCRdb re-called the immunoSEQ multiplex PCR reads with MiXCR. Of 95,000 to 150,000 distinct CDR3 sequences detected, about 94% appear once; the ten largest clones hold around 0.28%. The TEMRA cells underwent FACS enrichment, while the CD8+ and CD4+ T cells underwent negative isolation.

Sequencing was performed on CD8+ T cells from PBMCs. The sequence came from a human donor with Susac syndrome. V is TRBV5-1 and J is TRBJ2-7; D uncertain. The CDR3 DNA reads TGCGCCAGCAGCCTTGGCCCGACGGAATCCTACGAGCAGTACTTC. It is translated as CASSLGPTESYEQYF.